This T cell receptor beta chain was retrieved from a study of blood T cell repertoires in COVID-19. About the research overall: Samples of COVID-19 (acute and convalescent) were obtained from the United States, Italy and Spain. The cDNA or gDNA used as material had been derived from T cells, B-cell-depleted T cells, or PBMCs.

TCRdb's copy holds only in-frame clones and misses some; the assay was immunoSEQ multiplex PCR. The profile shows 55,000 to 90,000 clones, roughly 86% of them singletons. Germline CDR1 is SGHNT and CDR2 is YYREEE (reference sequence). The length of the CDR3 is 14 residues. With 4 bases clipped from V and 8 bases from J, the junction kept 11 bases outside the gene matches. The clonotype comes from a woman aged 60-75 years with acute or convalescent COVID-19. V is TRBV5-4 and J is TRBJ1-1; 7 positions match TRBD1. Source material: peripheral blood. Here the CDR3 DNA reads TGTGCCAGCAGCCAAGAGACAGGGACGGCCGAAGCTTTCTTT. Translating gives CASSQETGTAEAFF.